The T cell receptor beta chain under discussion was sequenced for a study of tumor-infiltrating lymphocytes in primary liver carcinoma. General study results and limits: Significantly larger top-250-clone fractions were found in tumors than in blood (p = 0.039).

It was unsorted whole blood that yielded blood RNA, and germline DNA was also extracted. Making TCR beta cDNA involved around 520 ng total RNA and a constant-region primer. Researchers made the TCR beta libraries by running three nested multiplex PCR rounds with slightly modified ARM-PCR. Investigators reported that the first two PCR rounds, at about 11 cycles each, used TRBV1-TRBV30 forward primers with a C-beta reverse primer. TCRdb recomputed calls from the multiplex PCR reads with MiXCR, one row per CDR3 protein. The table includes about 330,000 distinct CDR3 sequences, about two thirds detected once. This clonotype was found once. The antigen is unknown. Germline CDR1 reads SGHAT; CDR2 reads FQNNGV. This CDR3 is built from 15 residues.

Sequencing was performed on peripheral blood. This sequence originates from a man in his forties with primary liver carcinoma and hepatitis B virus infection. The chain has TRBV11-2 and TRBJ2-5, with TRBD1 as a possible D gene (6 bases). The CDR3 region is CISSLSQGFSETQYF. CDR3 nucleotides: TGTATCAGCAGCCTCTCCCAGGGGTTTTCGGAGACCCAGTACTTC.